A selection of T cell receptor beta chains follows, all from one sample in a study of blood T cell repertoires in COVID-19. Profiling relied on immunoSEQ multiplex PCR, and the TCRdb table lists in-frame clones only, not all of them. The sample yields some 96,000 clones, about 86% seen once. Sequenced material: peripheral blood. These receptors were taken from a human donor in a cohort sampled during active COVID-19. Both conserved end residues are part of each CDR3.

CAISDRADEQFF,TRBV10-3,TRBJ2-1
CASSFLRLGPYSNQPQHF,TRBV6-2/TRBV6-3,TRBJ1-5
CATSREGLAGGRNEQYF,TRBV15,TRBJ2-7
CASSRGPVYNEQFF,TRBV19,TRBJ2-1
CASSLNTGKNTEAFF,TRBV5-4,TRBJ1-1
CASSQDGVGPGGAAGYTF,TRBV4-1,TRBJ1-2
CASSTRGLPGELFF,TRBV6-4,TRBJ2-2
CARMSGTGFSYEQYF,TRBV7-7,TRBJ2-7
CASTLGGLHGYTF,TRBV7-2,TRBJ1-2
CASSPSLGAEQYF,TRBV4-1,TRBJ2-7
CASSYTPGGIPVEQYF,TRBV6-2/TRBV6-3,TRBJ2-7
CASNRGVLNTEAFF,TRBV6-5,TRBJ1-1
CASSLAGFQETQYF,TRBV5-1,TRBJ2-5
CASSFNPGGTEAFF,TRBV27,TRBJ1-1
CASSLVRGYSYEQYF,TRBV7-2,TRBJ2-7
CASSPGNSGSSYEQYF,TRBV7-9,TRBJ2-7
CAIGQTGDDNSPLHF,TRBV10-3,TRBJ1-6
CASSLLDGSSGNTIYF,TRBV7-6,TRBJ1-3
CASSYKDRSYEQYF,TRBV6-5,TRBJ2-7
CASSPGAQGPQPQHF,TRBV3-1/TRBV3-2,TRBJ1-5
CASSLAGAGFYNEQFF,TRBV5-1,TRBJ2-1
CASSGSGTYNEQFF,TRBV5-1,TRBJ2-1
CASSPGLAGAYEQYF,TRBV4-2,TRBJ2-7
CASSLGTSGYNEQFF,TRBV7-3,TRBJ2-1
CSVIEGGYTF,TRBV20-1,TRBJ1-2
CAWTPGVTAEQYF,TRBV30,TRBJ2-7
CASSLGGSSYNEQFF,TRBV11-3,TRBJ2-1
CASSLRGPGNTIYF,TRBV27,TRBJ1-3
CASSYVMGSKETQYF,TRBV6-5,TRBJ2-5
CASSPNPGQRTDTQYF,TRBV5-6,TRBJ2-3
CASSPGDRENQPQHF,TRBV11-1,TRBJ1-5
CASSPWTATNEKLFF,TRBV18,TRBJ1-4
CASSPHRGHYGYTF,TRBV14,TRBJ1-2
CASRDSSYGYTF,TRBV28,TRBJ1-2
CASSRQGALGTEAFF,TRBV27,TRBJ1-1
CASSQRVRETQYF,TRBV11-2,TRBJ2-5
CASSMGQGTDTQYF,TRBV5-1,TRBJ2-3
CASSLRQGGNQPQHF,TRBV5-5,TRBJ1-5
CASSYSETRNQPQHF,TRBV28,TRBJ1-5
CASSAKRRISNQPQHF,TRBV18,TRBJ1-5
CASSSVLRGTDTQYF,TRBV3-1/TRBV3-2,TRBJ2-3
CASSHPKGVGANVLTF,TRBV3-1/TRBV3-2,TRBJ2-6
CASSRDRGNEQYF,TRBV7-8,TRBJ2-7
CASTGKWDEQYF,TRBV12-3/TRBV12-4,TRBJ2-7
CASSVVASGNTGELFF,TRBV9,TRBJ2-2
CASSRIAGGPSGTGELFF,TRBV4-1,TRBJ2-2
CAITRSDREGCTF,TRBV10-3,TRBJ1-2
CASSYLAGVNNEQFF,TRBV6-2/TRBV6-3,TRBJ2-1
CASSLGGGSGYTF,TRBV7-2,TRBJ1-2